The 13 T cell receptor beta chains in this list originate from one sample, sequenced in a study of CD8+ T cells in alopecia areata (dated by TCRdb to the late 2010s). The library came from the immunoSEQ multiplex PCR assay. RNA was extracted from all samples and reverse transcribed into cDNA, which served as template for TCR sequencing. Held by TCRdb, this immuneACCESS table contains in-frame sequences only and omits some clones. Under half of the omission traces to an unresolved V gene where checked; the cause of the rest is unknown. Across this sample there are about 200,000 clones, with less than 45% seen only once. The ten largest account for roughly 0.45% of the sample. Per the publication, the treatment or condition label means: oral pan-JAK inhibitor, 5-10 mg twice daily. The specimen comprised CD4+ T cells sorted from blood, sampled at roughly week 30, from a patient treated with tofacitinib. The receptors come from a human donor with alopecia areata.

This clone was counted once. V is TRBV5-1 and J is TRBJ1-2; possible D gene TRBD1, 6 bases. V shed 2 bases and J shed 4 bases, with 21 bases lying between them. The CDR3 extends over 17 amino acids. The germline V gene encodes CDR1 SGHRS and CDR2 YFSETQ. The DNA of the CDR3 is TGCGCCAGCAGCTTAGGCTCTGGGCCCCAGGGGAGCTATGGCTACACCTTC. This gives the protein CASSLGSGPQGSYGYTF.

V and J are TRBV27 and TRBJ1-1; 8 bases line up with TRBD1. This CDR3 has 16 residues. Germline values: CDR1 MNHEY, CDR2 SMNVEV (reference sequence). Losses at the gene ends were 5 bases for V and 0 bases for J; bases not matched to a gene: 8. Written as DNA, the CDR3 is TGTGCCAGCAGTGCAGGGGGCCGGGTCATGAACACTGAAGCTTTCTTT. Its translation: CASSAGGRVMNTEAFF.

The rearrangement uses TRBV27 and TRBJ2-4, with 9 bases lining up with TRBD2. This CDR3 has 15 amino acids. CDR1 and CDR2 (germline): MNHEY, SMNVEV (reference sequence). The J segment lost 4 bases and the V segment lost 5 bases, leaving 6 bases of the junction unmatched. In nucleotides, the CDR3 is TGTGCCAGCAGTACGGTAGCGGGAGTAAAAAACATTCAGTACTTC. It codes for CASSTVAGVKNIQYF.

This clone was picked up one time. This rearrangement joins TRBV4-2 to TRBJ1-1; D may be TRBD1 (5 bases). This CDR3 has 13 amino acids. V lost 1 base and J lost 5, with 8 bases in between. Germline CDR1 is LGHNA and CDR2 is YNFKEQ. For the CDR3, the DNA is TGTGCCAGCAGCCAAGGTAAGGGGACTGAAGCTTTCTTT. Translated, it gives CASSQGKGTEAFF.

The chain uses TRBV10-3 and TRBJ1-5; 8 bases fit TRBD1. This CDR3 comprises 15 residues. Germline CDR1 and CDR2: ENHRY and SYGVKD. V was clipped by 10 bases and J by 4 bases; unmatched bases: 12. DNA of the CDR3: TGTGCCACCAAAGGGGACAGGAATTTTAATCAGCCCCAGCATTTT. Its translation is CATKGDRNFNQPQHF.

This clone has a handful of counts. The chain joins TRBV4-1 to TRBJ2-1; TRBD2 aligns across 11 bases. Germline-derived CDR1 and CDR2 are MGHRA and YSYEKL. V was clipped by 1 base and J by 4 bases; unmatched bases: 0. CDR3 length equals 15 residues. The CDR3 sequence: CASSQGTSGYNEQFF. The CDR3 DNA sequence: TGCGCCAGCAGCCAAGGGACTAGCGGGTACAATGAGCAGTTCTTC.

The chain has TRBV23-1 and TRBJ2-3; 8 bases map to TRBD2. TRBV23-1 is an ORF, with its function uncertain. J lost 6 bases, V lost 5 bases, and 13 bases had no gene match. This CDR3 spans 16 amino acids. CDR3 sequence reads: CASSIRLALACDTQYF. The CDR3, as DNA: TGCGCCAGCAGTATCAGACTAGCGCTAGCCTGCGATACGCAGTATTTT.

The rearrangement uses TRBV30 and TRBJ1-2, with unresolved D. Deletions cut 0 bases from V and 5 bases from J, with 7 bases between. This CDR3 is built from 12 residues. The V gene's germline CDR1 is GTSNPN and CDR2 SVGIG (reference sequence). The CDR3 nucleotides read TGTGCCTGGAGTGTCACAGATTATGGCTACACCTTC. Its translation is CAWSVTDYGYTF.

V gene TRBV7-6 combines with J gene TRBJ2-2; 10 bases map to TRBD2. Losses at the gene ends were 2 bases for V and 2 bases for J; bases not matched to a gene: 8. The V gene's germline CDR1 is SGHVS and CDR2 FNYEAQ. The CDR3 runs 18 residues. CDR3 protein: CASSLRGSGGPNTGELFF. The CDR3, as DNA: TGTGCCAGCAGCTTAAGAGGTAGCGGGGGGCCAAACACCGGGGAGCTGTTTTTT. Based on the CDR3 plus reference TRBV7-6 and TRBJ2-2, the full variable domain is GAGVSQSPRYKVTKRGQDVALRCDPISGHVSLYWYRQALGQGPEFLTYFNYEAQQDKSGLPNDRFSAERPEGSISTLTIQRTEQRDSAMYRCASSLRGSGGPNTGELFFGEGSRLTVL.

The chain has TRBV11-2 and TRBJ2-3; TRBD2 matches at 14 bases. This CDR3 is built from 14 residues. In germline, CDR1 is SGHAT, CDR2 FQNNGV. J was trimmed by 10 bases and V by 7 bases; bases with no gene match: 7. In nucleotides, the CDR3 is TGTGCCAGCACCGCGACTAGCGGGAGGGGGGCGCAGTATTTT. It translates to CASTATSGRGAQYF.

A few counts support this clone. V gene TRBV9 combines with J gene TRBJ2-3; no clear D. Germline CDR1 SGDLS, CDR2 YYNGEE. V dropped 4 bases and J dropped 3 bases, with 18 bases sitting between them. The CDR3 runs 16 residues. The CDR3 sequence: CASSPHAPKATDTQYF. The CDR3 nucleotides read TGTGCCAGCAGCCCTCACGCCCCTAAGGCGACAGATACGCAGTATTTT. The whole variable domain, filled in from reference TRBV9 and TRBJ2-3, reads DSGVTQTPKHLITATGQRVTLRCSPRSGDLSVYWYQQSLDQGLQFLIQYYNGEERAKGNILERFSAQQFPDLHSELNLSSLELGDSALYFCASSPHAPKATDTQYFGPGTRLTVL.

This clone turned up a few times. The chain employs TRBV18 and TRBJ2-3; no firm D call. CDR3 size: 13 residues. The V end lost 5 bases, the J end lost 4 bases, and 10 bases lay between the germline ends. Germline V gene sequence: CDR1 KGHSH, CDR2 LQKENI. The CDR3 DNA sequence: TGTGCCAGCTCAACACAGTGGGCAGATACGCAGTATTTT. Amino acid sequence: CASSTQWADTQYF.

The V and J genes are TRBV9 and TRBJ2-3; TRBD2 matches at 8 bases. Germline V gene lookup returns CDR1 SGDLS and CDR2 YYNGEE. V dropped 1 base and J dropped 5; count of bases not matched to a gene: 6. This CDR3 is 15 amino acids long. This CDR3 is CASSVRAGGLDTQYF. For the CDR3, the DNA is TGTGCCAGCAGCGTACGGGCGGGAGGACTAGATACGCAGTATTTT.